These T cell receptor beta chains were read from a single sample in a study of Ad26.COV2.S vaccination and SARS-CoV-2 variants. Sequencing was performed with immunoSEQ multiplex PCR; in TCRdb, only in-frame clones are kept and a portion is missing. Of more than 300,000 clones in the sample, around four fifths were seen once. Specimen: peripheral blood, collected in a trial of Ad26.COV2.S vaccine versus placebo. The receptors derive from a person aged 18-60 years who received the Ad26.COV2.S COVID-19 vaccine or a placebo. The CDR3 runs from the conserved cysteine through the conserved F or W. D genes are given only for firm matches. Only part of the rows carry a size: once, few, many, or a class if the clone is expanded.

j_gene,d_gene,abundance,v_gene,CDR3aa,CDR3nt
TRBJ2-4,-,-,TRBV3-1/TRBV3-2,CASSQGGGAPTLAKNIQYF,TGTGCCAGCAGCCAAGGGGGCGGGGCACCTACTTTAGCCAAAAACATTCAGTACTTC
TRBJ2-3,-,few,TRBV6-5,CASRGLYNTDTQYF,TGTGCCAGCAGGGGCCTTTATAACACAGATACGCAGTATTTT
TRBJ1-1,-,few,TRBV6-1,CASSEGGSTYTEAFF,TGTGCCAGCAGTGAAGGGGGCAGTACATACACTGAAGCTTTCTTT
TRBJ2-1,TRBD2,-,TRBV10-3,CAISPGLAVLGSYNEQFF,TGTGCCATCAGCCCGGGACTAGCAGTGTTGGGCTCCTACAATGAGCAGTTCTTC
TRBJ2-1,-,-,TRBV24-1,CATSGVGGTFGDEQFF,TGTGCCACCAGTGGGGTAGGCGGGACCTTCGGTGATGAGCAGTTCTTC
TRBJ1-4,-,-,TRBV5-1,CASSLEGLEEKLFF,TGCGCCAGCAGTCTGGAGGGACTAGAGGAAAAACTGTTTTTT
TRBJ2-5,-,-,TRBV21-1,CASSKELGTGGQETQYF,TGTGCCAGCAGCAAAGAATTGGGGACAGGGGGCCAAGAGACCCAGTACTTC
TRBJ2-2,TRBD1,few,TRBV3-1/TRBV3-2,CASSPYDRAGELFF,TGTGCCAGCAGCCCCTACGACAGGGCCGGGGAGCTGTTTTTT
TRBJ2-5,TRBD2,-,TRBV28,CASSPHSGGGETQYF,TGTGCCAGCAGTCCTCATAGCGGGGGAGGGGAGACCCAGTACTTC
TRBJ1-6,-,-,TRBV2,CASSALGVRGGSPLHF,TGTGCCAGCAGTGCTTTGGGCGTAAGAGGGGGGTCACCCCTCCACTTT
TRBJ1-4,TRBD1,-,TRBV18,CASSPGQGSGEKLFF,TGTGCCAGCTCACCTGGACAGGGAAGCGGCGAAAAACTGTTTTTT
TRBJ1-2,-,-,TRBV19,CASSITRGSGGYTF,TGTGCCAGTAGTATAACGAGGGGATCCGGGGGCTACACCTTC
TRBJ2-5,-,-,TRBV5-1,CASSKGTQGKETQYF,TGCGCCAGCAGTAAGGGAACTCAGGGGAAAGAGACCCAGTACTTC
TRBJ2-1,TRBD2,-,TRBV9,CASSVGTSGGNEQFF,TGTGCCAGCAGCGTAGGGACTAGCGGGGGTAATGAGCAGTTCTTC
TRBJ1-2,-,-,TRBV5-4,CASSHGGSGTNYGYTF,TGTGCCAGCAGCCACGGGGGATCAGGCACTAACTATGGCTACACCTTC
TRBJ2-2,-,-,TRBV24-1,CATSPRGAGSYTGELFF,TGTGCCACCAGTCCTCGCGGGGCCGGTTCTTACACCGGGGAGCTGTTTTTT
TRBJ1-2,-,few,TRBV7-9,CASSLVVTRTTNYGYTF,TGTGCCAGCAGCTTAGTTGTGACCAGGACTACTAACTATGGCTACACCTTC
TRBJ1-1,-,-,TRBV7-3,CASSLKGVGTEAFF,TGTGCCAGCAGCTTAAAGGGGGTAGGGACTGAAGCTTTCTTT
TRBJ1-2,-,-,TRBV29-1,CSVEASGGYTF,TGCAGCGTTGAGGCTTCGGGAGGCTACACCTTC